Listed here are 2 T cell receptor beta chains from one sample, sequenced in a study of PD-1 blockade in mismatch repair-deficient tumors (dated by TCRdb to the late 2010s). Receptor libraries were prepared by the immunoSEQ multiplex PCR assay. In TCRdb, the immuneACCESS table is reduced to in-frame sequences with V and J assigned. These tables do not hold every clone; where another copy was compared, an unresolved V gene accounts for under half, and the others remain unexplained. For this sample the table gives about 110,000 clones, of which about 80% were detected only once. The ten largest clones represent roughly 4.5% of the sample. Sequencing used peripheral blood, obtained about 60 weeks after starting pembrolizumab. These receptors originate from an adult with mismatch repair-deficient cancer.

The chain links TRBV29-1 to TRBJ2-7, with D uncertain. V was trimmed by 6 bases and J by 3 bases, leaving 9 bases between them. The germline CDR1 and CDR2 sequences are SQVTM and ANQGSEA. The CDR3 is 11 residues long. CDR3 sequence: CSVTRDYEQYF. The CDR3 DNA reads as TGCAGCGTAACCAGAGACTACGAGCAGTACTTC.

The chain's CDR3 is CASSTPGLAREGESYEQYF. As DNA, the CDR3 is TGTGCCAGTAGTACACCGGGACTAGCGAGAGAGGGGGAATCCTACGAGCAGTACTTC. V gene TRBV19 combines with J gene TRBJ2-7; 10 bases match TRBD2. The V gene's germline CDR1 is LNHDA and CDR2 SQIVND (reference sequence). Trimming cost V 4 bases and J 1 base; bases outside gene matches: 16. The CDR3 consists of 19 residues.